This TCR beta chain was sequenced during a study of OX40 agonist ivuxolimab in advanced cancers. The CDR3 contains 16 residues. The germline gives CDR1 SGHTS, CDR2 YDEGEE. The V end was cut by 4 bases, the J end by 3 bases, with 14 bases between. The protocol was immunoSEQ multiplex PCR, while the TCRdb copy is restricted to in-frame clones and leaves out a portion. Seen here are just under 75,000 clones, over 75% observed once, and the top ten hold roughly 0.54%. This chain joins TRBV5-8 and TRBJ2-6; D is unclear. The clonotype originates from an adult with an advanced solid tumor such as melanoma, head and neck, liver or kidney cancer. Source: CD4+ or CD8+ T cells sorted from blood, taken in a trial of the OX40 agonist ivuxolimab. CDR3 sequence: CASSPFLGDGANVLTF. The CDR3 nucleotides are TGTGCCAGCAGCCCGTTTTTGGGTGATGGGGCCAACGTCCTGACTTTC.